Below, 17 T cell receptor beta chains from the same sample are listed, as sequenced in a study of blood T cells in healthy people across ages. A sample-barcoded 5' primer and a J-beta primer mix were used in a second PCR of about 6 to 11 cycles. TCRdb independently ran MiXCR on the 5' RACE reads; one entry per CDR3 protein. The sample lists about 800,000 distinct CDR3 sequences; roughly 25% were seen once. The same sample was also studied in work on T cells of mothers and their children.

Source material: blood. The receptors were sampled from a boy between 10 and 17 years old in good health.

At least ten counts were recorded for this clonotype. The chain is built from TRBV9 and TRBJ1-5; TRBD1 is a possible D gene (5 bases). The CDR3 covers 14 residues. V lost 4 bases to trimming and J lost 3 bases, with 11 bases between them. The germline gives CDR1 SGDLS, CDR2 YYNGEE. CDR3 sequence (DNA): TGTGCCAGCAGCACGGGACGGTTCAATCAGCCCCAGCATTTT. Translated: CASSTGRFNQPQHF.

This chain uses TRBV15 with TRBJ2-3; 8 bases match TRBD2. The germline CDR1 and CDR2 sequences are LNHNV and YYDKDF (reference sequence). V lost 1 base, J lost 1 base, and 4 bases stayed unmatched. The CDR3 is 16 amino acids. CDR3 sequence reads: CATSRGGSGGTDTQYF. DNA of the CDR3: TGTGCCACCAGCAGAGGTGGTAGCGGGGGCACAGATACGCAGTATTTT.

This clonotype has a handful of counts. The rearrangement joins TRBV29-1 to TRBJ2-7, with TRBD1 as a possible D gene (6 bases). There are 13 residues in the CDR3. Trimming removed 6 bases at V and 2 bases at J, with 14 bases between. The germline V gene has CDR1 SQVTM and CDR2 ANQGSEA. CDR3 in amino acids: CSVLQGDPYEQYF. The CDR3 DNA sequence: TGCAGCGTGTTACAGGGTGACCCCTACGAGCAGTACTTC.

This clonotype was observed a few times. This chain's CDR3 is CASSLPGAEAFF. As DNA, the CDR3 is TGTGCCAGCAGTTTACCCGGCGCTGAAGCTTTCTTT. The chain is built from TRBV28 and TRBJ1-1; D gene uncertain. V lost 2 bases to trimming and J lost 6 bases, with 7 bases between them. The CDR3 has 12 amino acids. Germline CDR1 and CDR2: MDHEN and SYDVKM. Based on the CDR3 plus reference TRBV28 and TRBJ1-1, the full variable domain is DVKVTQSSRYLVKRTGEKVFLECVQDMDHENMFWYRQDPGLGLRLIYFSYDVKMKEKGDIPEGYSVSREKKERFSLILESASTNQTSMYLCASSLPGAEAFFGQGTRLTVV.

This clonotype was counted a few times. The chain has TRBV10-3 and TRBJ2-3; 8 bases are shared with TRBD1. V lost 2 bases to trimming and J lost 0 bases; unmatched junction nucleotides: 13. Germline values: CDR1 ENHRY, CDR2 SYGVKD. The CDR3 is made up of 19 amino acids. The CDR3 DNA follows: TGTGCCATCAGTGAGCCACACAACCCAGGGGGCCTTAGCACAGATACGCAGTATTTT. This codes for CAISEPHNPGGLSTDTQYF.

The sample holds a few counts of this clonotype. The chain uses TRBV4-3 and TRBJ2-5; TRBD2 matches at 7 bases. The J call is doubtful: the DNA matches TRBJ2-7 better. The length of the CDR3 is 16 residues. Germline CDR1 is LGHNA and CDR2 is YSLEER. CDR3: CASSQEWAGESYEQYF. Written as DNA, the CDR3 is TGCGCCAGCAGCCAAGAATGGGCGGGGGAATCCTACGAGCAGTACTTC.

This clonotype was picked up a small number of times. It may be a read error: a sequence one base away is much more abundant. The chain links TRBV12-3 or TRBV12-4 to TRBJ2-5; TRBD1 matches 10 bases. Germline trimming cut 7 bases from V and 4 bases from J; bases unmatched to any gene: 3. This CDR3 spans 13 amino acids. Here the CDR3 DNA reads TGTGCCAGCACCCGGGACAGGGGAGAGACCCAGTACTTC. The encoded protein is CASTRDRGETQYF.

The rearrangement links TRBV7-8 to TRBJ2-5, with D perhaps matching TRBD1 or TRBD2 (6 bases each). The CDR3 consists of 15 residues. V was pared by 0 bases and J by 4 bases, with 12 bases between. Germline-derived CDR1 and CDR2 are SGHVS and FQNEAQ. The CDR3 DNA reads as TGTGCCAGCAGCTTAGCGTTATCGGGGGCAGAGACCCAGTACTTC. This codes for CASSLALSGAETQYF.

This clonotype was recorded a few times. The chain employs TRBV7-2 and TRBJ2-2, with unresolved D. CDR1 and CDR2 (germline): SGHTA, FQGNSA. Deletions cut 3 bases from V and 3 bases from J, with 5 bases between. This CDR3 spans 13 amino acids. This CDR3 reads CASSLFDTGELFF. CDR3 in DNA: TGTGCCAGCAGCTTGTTCGACACCGGGGAGCTGTTTTTT.

The rearrangement joins TRBV5-1 to TRBJ2-4; D possibly matches TRBD1 or TRBD2 (7 bases each). Germline V gene sequence: CDR1 SGHRS, CDR2 YFSETQ. This CDR3 is 14 amino acids long. The germline V and J ends were trimmed by 0 bases and 9 bases, with 13 bases remaining between them. The CDR3 nucleotides are TGCGCCAGCAGCTTGGGACAGGGAGGGGGCATTCAGTACTTC. The encoded protein is CASSLGQGGGIQYF.

The chain combines TRBV7-9 with TRBJ2-5, with a possible D match to TRBD2 (6 bases). CDR3 length: 16 residues. Germline V CDR1 and CDR2: SEHNR, FQNEAQ (reference sequence). The V end lost 7 bases, the J end lost 4 bases, and 22 bases lay between the germline ends. The CDR3 protein is CASTSIVPNGGETQYF. The CDR3 DNA reads TGTGCCAGCACCAGTATCGTCCCTAACGGGGGAGAGACCCAGTACTTC.

The chain couples TRBV4-3 to TRBJ2-3, with D uncertain. The CDR3 is made up of 14 amino acids. CDR1 is LGHNA, CDR2 YSLEER, per germline. V lost 4 bases and J 0 bases, leaving 8 bases between the germline ends. This chain's CDR3 is CASSRRLSTDTQYF. Written as DNA, the CDR3 is TGCGCCAGCAGCCGGCGTCTTAGCACAGATACGCAGTATTTT.

The rearrangement joins TRBV29-1 to TRBJ2-7, with 7 nucleotides matching TRBD2. The trim removed 4 bases at V and 5 bases at J, leaving 8 bases unmatched. CDR1 SQVTM and CDR2 ANQGSEA come from the germline V gene. This CDR3 comprises 13 residues. The CDR3 reads CSVVRGSGNEQYF. CDR3 sequence (DNA): TGCAGCGTTGTGCGGGGGAGTGGGAACGAGCAGTACTTC.

There are a few counts of this clonotype. The chain couples TRBV5-1 to TRBJ1-2; D unresolved. The CDR3 length is 13 residues. The germline gives CDR1 SGHRS, CDR2 YFSETQ. Trimming removed 2 bases at V and 1 base at J, with 6 bases between. DNA of the CDR3: TGCGCCAGCAGCTTTCAGGATAACTATGGCTACACCTTC. Residues: CASSFQDNYGYTF.

The chain is built from TRBV5-1 and TRBJ2-1; D is ambiguous. V was trimmed by 3 bases and J by 5 bases, leaving 9 bases between them. CDR1 is SGHRS, CDR2 YFSETQ, per germline. CDR3 size: 13 residues. The CDR3 DNA follows: TGCGCCAGCAGCTCGGGCCCGGACAATGAGCAGTTCTTC. Protein product: CASSSGPDNEQFF.

V gene TRBV20-1 combines with J gene TRBJ2-7; maybe TRBD1 (5 bases). The V end lost 0 bases, the J end lost 3 bases, and 15 bases lay between the germline ends. CDR1 and CDR2 from the germline V gene are DFQATT and SNEGSKA (reference sequence). The CDR3 is 15 residues long. The CDR3 sequence is CSAREIRVTGYEQYF. As DNA, the CDR3 is TGCAGTGCTAGAGAAATCAGGGTAACAGGCTACGAGCAGTACTTC.

The V and J genes are TRBV29-1 and TRBJ2-7; unclear D gene. The better agreement between TRBJ2-1 and the DNA end casts doubt on the J call. CDR1 is SQVTM and CDR2 is ANQGSEA in the germline V gene. The CDR3 is made up of 14 amino acids. CDR3 coding DNA: TGCAGCGTTGCTGCACCCATGACTTTGAATGAGCAGTTCTTC. Translated: CSVAAPMTLNEQFF.